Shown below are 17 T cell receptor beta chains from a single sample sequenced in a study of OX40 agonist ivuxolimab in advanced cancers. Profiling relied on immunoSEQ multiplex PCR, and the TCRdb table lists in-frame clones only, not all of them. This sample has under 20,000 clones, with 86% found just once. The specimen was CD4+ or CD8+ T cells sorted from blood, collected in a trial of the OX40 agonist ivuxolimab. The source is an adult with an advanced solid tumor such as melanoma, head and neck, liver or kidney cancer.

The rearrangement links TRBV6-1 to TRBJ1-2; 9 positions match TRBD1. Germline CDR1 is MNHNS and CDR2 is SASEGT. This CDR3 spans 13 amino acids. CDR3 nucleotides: TGTGCGGACAGGGGCTACGATGAGTATGGCTACACCTTC. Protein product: CADRGYDEYGYTF.

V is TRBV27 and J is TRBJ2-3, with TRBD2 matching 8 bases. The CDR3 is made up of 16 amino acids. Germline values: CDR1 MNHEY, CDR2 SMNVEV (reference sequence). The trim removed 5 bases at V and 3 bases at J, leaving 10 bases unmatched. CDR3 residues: CASSKRERSGTDTQYF. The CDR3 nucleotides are TGTGCCAGCAGTAAGCGGGAGAGAAGTGGGACAGATACGCAGTATTTT.

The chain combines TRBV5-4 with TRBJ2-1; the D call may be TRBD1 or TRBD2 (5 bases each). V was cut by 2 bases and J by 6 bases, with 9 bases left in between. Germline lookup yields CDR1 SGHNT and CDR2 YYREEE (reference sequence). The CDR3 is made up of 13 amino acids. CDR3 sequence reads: CASSLRGPNEQFF. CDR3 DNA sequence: TGTGCCAGCAGCTTAAGGGGACCCAATGAGCAGTTCTTC.

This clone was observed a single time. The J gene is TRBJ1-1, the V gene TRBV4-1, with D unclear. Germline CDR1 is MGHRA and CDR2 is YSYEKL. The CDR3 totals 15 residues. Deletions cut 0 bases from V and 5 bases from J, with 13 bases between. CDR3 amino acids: CASSQETRLYTEAFF. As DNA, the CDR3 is TGCGCCAGCAGCCAAGAAACCCGGCTTTATACTGAAGCTTTCTTT.

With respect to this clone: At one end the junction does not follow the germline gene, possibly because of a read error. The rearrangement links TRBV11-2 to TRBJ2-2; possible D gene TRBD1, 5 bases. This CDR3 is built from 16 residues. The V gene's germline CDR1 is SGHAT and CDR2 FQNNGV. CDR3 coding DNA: TGTGCCAACAGCCACTGGACACCCTTGTCGGGCGGGGAGCTGTTTTTT. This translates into CANSHWTPLSGGELFF.

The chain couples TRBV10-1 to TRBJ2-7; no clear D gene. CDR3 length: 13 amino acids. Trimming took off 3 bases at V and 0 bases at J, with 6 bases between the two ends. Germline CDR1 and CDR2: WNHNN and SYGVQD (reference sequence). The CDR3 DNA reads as TGCGCCAGCAGTGAAGTCCCCTCCTACGAGCAGTACTTC. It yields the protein CASSEVPSYEQYF.

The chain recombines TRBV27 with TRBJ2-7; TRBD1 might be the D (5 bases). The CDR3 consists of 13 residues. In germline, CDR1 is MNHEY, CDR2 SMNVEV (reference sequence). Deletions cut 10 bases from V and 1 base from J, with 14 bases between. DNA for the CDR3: TGTGCCACCGCCGACAGTTCGTCCTACGAGCAGTACTTC. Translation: CATADSSSYEQYF.

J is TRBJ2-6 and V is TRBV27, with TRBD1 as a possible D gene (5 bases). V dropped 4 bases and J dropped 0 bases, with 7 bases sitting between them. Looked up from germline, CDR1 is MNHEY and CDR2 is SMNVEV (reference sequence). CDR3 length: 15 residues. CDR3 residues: CASSSQDSGANVLTF. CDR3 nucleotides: TGTGCCAGCAGTTCACAGGACTCTGGGGCCAACGTCCTGACTTTC.

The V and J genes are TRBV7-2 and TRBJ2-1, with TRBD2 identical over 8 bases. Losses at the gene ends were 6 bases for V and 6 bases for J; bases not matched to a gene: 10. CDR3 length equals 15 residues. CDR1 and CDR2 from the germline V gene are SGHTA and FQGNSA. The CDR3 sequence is CASRLGLGMGNEQFF. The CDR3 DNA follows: TGTGCCAGCAGGCTGGGACTAGGTATGGGCAATGAGCAGTTCTTC.

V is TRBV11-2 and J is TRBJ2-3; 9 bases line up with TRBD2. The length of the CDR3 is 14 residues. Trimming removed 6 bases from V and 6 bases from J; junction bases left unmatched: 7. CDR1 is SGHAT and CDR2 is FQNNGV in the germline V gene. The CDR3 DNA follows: TGTGCCAGCAGTACCGGGACTAGCTTGGATACGCAGTATTTT. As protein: CASSTGTSLDTQYF. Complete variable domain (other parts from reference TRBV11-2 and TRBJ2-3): EAGVAQSPRYKIIEKRQSVAFWCNPISGHATLYWYQQILGQGPKLLIQFQNNGVVDDSQLPKDRFSAERLKGVDSTLKIQPAKLEDSAVYLCASSTGTSLDTQYFGPGTRLTVL.

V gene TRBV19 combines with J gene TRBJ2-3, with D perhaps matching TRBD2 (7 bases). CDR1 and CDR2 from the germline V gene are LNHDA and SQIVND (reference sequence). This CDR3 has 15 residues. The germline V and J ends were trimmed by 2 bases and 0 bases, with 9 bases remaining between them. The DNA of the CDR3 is TGTGCCAGTAGTATAAGGGGGGGTAGCACAGATACGCAGTATTTT. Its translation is CASSIRGGSTDTQYF.

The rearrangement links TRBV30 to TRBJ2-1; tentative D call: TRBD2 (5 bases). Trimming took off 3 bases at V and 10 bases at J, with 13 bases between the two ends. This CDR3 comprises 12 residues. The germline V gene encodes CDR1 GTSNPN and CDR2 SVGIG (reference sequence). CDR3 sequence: CAWSPTSYEQFF. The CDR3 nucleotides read TGTGCCTGGAGCCCTACTAGTTACGAGCAGTTCTTC.

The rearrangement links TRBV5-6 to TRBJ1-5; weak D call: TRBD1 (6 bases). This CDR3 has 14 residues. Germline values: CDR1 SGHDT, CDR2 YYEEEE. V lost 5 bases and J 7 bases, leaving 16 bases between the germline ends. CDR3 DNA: TGTGCCAGCAGTCGCAGGCAGGGGTTCCAGCCCCAGCATTTT. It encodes CASSRRQGFQPQHF.

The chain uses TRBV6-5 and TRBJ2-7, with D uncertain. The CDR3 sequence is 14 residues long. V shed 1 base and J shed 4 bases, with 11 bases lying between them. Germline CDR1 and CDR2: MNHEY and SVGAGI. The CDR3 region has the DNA TGTGCCAGCAGTTACTTCCCCCCCCCGTACGAGCAGTACTTC. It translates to CASSYFPPPYEQYF.

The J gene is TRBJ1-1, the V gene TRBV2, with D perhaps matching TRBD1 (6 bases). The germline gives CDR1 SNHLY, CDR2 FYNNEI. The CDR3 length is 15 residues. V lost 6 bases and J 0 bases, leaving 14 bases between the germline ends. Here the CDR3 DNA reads TGTGCCAGCAGGAGGGACACCGCTTTGAACACTGAAGCTTTCTTT. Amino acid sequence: CASRRDTALNTEAFF.

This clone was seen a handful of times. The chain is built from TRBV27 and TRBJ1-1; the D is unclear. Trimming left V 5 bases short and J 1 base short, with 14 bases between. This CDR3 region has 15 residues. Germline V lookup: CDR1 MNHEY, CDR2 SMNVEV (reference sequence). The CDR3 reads CASSLAPEGNTEAFF. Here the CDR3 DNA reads TGTGCCAGCAGTCTGGCCCCGGAAGGGAACACTGAAGCTTTCTTT.

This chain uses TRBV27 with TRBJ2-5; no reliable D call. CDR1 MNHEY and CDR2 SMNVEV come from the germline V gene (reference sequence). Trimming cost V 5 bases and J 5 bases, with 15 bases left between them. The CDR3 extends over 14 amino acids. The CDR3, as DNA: TGTGCCAGCAGTCCCGACTGGCTTAGGGAGACCCAGTACTTC. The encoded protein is CASSPDWLRETQYF.